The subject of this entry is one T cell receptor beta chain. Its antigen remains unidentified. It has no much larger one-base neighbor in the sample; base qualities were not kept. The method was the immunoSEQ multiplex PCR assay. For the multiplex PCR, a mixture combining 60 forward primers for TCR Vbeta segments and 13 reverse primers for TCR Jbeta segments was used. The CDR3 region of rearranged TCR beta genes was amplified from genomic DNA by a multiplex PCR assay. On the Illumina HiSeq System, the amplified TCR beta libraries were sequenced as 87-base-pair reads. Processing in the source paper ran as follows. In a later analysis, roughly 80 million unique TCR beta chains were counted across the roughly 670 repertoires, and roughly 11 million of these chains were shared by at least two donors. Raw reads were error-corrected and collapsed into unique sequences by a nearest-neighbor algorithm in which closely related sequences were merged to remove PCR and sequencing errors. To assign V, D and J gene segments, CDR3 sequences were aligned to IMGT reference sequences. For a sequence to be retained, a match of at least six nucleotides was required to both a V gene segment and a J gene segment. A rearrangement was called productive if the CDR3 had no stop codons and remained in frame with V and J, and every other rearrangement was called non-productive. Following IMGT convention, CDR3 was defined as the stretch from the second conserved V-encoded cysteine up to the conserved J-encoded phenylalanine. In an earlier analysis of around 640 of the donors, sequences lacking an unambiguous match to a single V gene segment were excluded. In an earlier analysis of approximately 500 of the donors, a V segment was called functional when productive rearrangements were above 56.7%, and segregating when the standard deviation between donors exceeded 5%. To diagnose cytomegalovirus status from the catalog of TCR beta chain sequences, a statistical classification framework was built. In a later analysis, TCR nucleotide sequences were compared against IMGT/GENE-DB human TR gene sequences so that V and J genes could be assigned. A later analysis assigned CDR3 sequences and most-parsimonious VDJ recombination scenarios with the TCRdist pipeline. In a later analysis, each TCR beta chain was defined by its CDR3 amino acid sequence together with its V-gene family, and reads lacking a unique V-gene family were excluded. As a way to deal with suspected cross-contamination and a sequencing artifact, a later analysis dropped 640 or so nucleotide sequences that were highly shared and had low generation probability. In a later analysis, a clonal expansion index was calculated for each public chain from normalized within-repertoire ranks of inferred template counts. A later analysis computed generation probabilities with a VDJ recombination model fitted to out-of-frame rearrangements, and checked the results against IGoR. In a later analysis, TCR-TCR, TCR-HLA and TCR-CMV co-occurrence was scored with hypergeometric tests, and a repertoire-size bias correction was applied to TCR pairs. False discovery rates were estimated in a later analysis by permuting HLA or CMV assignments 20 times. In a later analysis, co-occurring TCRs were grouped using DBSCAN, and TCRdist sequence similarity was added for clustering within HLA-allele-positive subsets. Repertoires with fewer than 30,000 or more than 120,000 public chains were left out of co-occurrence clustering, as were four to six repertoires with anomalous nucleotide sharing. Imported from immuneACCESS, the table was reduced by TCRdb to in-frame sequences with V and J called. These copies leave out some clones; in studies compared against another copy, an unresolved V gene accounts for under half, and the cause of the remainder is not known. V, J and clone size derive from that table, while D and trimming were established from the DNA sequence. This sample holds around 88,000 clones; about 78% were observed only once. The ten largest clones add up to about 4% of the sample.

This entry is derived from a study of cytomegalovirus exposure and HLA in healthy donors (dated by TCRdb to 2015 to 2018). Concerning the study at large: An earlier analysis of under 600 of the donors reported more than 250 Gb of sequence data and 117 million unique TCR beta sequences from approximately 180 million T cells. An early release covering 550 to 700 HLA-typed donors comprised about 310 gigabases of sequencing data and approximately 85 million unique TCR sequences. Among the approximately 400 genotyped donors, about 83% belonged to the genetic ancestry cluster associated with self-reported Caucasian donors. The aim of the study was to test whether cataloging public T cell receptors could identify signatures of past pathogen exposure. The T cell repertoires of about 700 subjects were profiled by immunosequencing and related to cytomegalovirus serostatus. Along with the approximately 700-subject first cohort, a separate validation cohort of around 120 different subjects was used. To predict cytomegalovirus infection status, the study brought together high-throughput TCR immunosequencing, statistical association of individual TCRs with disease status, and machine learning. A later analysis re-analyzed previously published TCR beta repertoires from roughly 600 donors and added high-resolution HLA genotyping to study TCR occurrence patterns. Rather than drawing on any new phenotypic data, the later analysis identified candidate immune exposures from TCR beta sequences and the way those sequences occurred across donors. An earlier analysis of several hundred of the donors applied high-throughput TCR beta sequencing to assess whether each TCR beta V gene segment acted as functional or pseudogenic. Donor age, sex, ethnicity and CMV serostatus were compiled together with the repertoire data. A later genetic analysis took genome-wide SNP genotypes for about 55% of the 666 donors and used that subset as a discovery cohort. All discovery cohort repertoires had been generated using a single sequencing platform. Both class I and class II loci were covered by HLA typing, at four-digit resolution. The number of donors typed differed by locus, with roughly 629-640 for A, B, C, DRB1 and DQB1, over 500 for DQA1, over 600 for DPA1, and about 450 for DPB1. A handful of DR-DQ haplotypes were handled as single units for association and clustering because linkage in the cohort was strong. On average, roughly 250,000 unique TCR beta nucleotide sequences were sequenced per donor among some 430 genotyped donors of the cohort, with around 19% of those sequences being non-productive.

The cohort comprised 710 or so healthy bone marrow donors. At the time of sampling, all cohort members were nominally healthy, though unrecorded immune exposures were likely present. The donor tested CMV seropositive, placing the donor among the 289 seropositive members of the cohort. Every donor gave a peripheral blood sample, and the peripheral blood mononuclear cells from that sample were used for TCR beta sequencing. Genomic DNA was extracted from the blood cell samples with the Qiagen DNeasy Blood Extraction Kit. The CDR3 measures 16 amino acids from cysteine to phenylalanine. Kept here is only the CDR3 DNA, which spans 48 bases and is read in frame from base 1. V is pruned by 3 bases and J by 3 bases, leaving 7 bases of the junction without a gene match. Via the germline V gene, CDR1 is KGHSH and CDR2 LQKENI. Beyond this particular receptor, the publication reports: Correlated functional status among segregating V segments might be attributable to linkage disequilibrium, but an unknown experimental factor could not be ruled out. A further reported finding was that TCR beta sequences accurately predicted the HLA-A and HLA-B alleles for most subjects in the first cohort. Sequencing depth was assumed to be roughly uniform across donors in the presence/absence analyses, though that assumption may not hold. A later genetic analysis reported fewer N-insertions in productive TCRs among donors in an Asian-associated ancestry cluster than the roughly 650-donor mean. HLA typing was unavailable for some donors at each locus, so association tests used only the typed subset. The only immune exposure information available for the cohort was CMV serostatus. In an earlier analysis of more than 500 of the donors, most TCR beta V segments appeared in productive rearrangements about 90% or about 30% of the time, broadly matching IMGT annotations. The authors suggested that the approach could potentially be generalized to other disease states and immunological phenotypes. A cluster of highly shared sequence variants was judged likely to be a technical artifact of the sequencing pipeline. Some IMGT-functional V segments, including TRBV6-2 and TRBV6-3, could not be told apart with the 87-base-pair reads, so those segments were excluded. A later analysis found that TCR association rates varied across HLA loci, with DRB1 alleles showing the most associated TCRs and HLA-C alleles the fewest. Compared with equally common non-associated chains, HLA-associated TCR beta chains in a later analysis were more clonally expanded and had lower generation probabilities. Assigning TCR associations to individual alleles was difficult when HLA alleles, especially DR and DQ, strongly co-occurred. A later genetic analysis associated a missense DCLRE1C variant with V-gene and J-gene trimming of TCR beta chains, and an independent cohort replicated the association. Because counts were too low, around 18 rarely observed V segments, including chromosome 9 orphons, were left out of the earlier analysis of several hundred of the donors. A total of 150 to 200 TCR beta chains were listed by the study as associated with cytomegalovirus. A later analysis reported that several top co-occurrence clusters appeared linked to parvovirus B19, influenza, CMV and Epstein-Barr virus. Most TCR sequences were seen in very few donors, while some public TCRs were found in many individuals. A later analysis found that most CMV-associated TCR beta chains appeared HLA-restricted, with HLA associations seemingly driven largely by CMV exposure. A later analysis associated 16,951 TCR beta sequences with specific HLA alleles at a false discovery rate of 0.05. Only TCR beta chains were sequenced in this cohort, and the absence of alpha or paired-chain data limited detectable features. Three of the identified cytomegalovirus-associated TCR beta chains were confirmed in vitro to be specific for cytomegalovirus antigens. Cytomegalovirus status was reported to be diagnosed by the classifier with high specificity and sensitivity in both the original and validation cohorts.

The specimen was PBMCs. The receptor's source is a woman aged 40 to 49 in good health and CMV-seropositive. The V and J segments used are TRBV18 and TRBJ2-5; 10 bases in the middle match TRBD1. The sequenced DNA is TGTGCCAGCTCACCGGGAGGGACAGGGGCTAAAGAGACCCAGTACTTC. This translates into CASSPGGTGAKETQYF.